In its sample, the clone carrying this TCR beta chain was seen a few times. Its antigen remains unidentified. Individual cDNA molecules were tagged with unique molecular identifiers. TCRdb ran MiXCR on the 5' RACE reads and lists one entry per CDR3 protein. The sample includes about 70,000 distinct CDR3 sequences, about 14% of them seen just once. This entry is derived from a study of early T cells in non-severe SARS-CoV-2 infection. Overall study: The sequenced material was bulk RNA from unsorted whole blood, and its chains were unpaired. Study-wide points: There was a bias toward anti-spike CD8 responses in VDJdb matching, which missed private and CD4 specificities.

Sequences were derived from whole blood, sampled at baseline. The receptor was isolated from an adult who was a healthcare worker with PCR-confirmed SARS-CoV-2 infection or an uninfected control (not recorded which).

CDR3 nucleotide sequence: TGTGCCTGGGGGGGAGGCCCTAGCACCGGGGAGCTGTTTTTT. This translates into CAWGGGPSTGELFF. The chain uses TRBV30 and TRBJ2-2; D perhaps matches TRBD2 (6 bases). V lost 5 bases and J 4 bases, leaving 14 bases between the germline ends. The CDR3 extends over 14 amino acids. The germline CDR1 and CDR2 sequences are GTSNPN and SVGIG (reference sequence).